This T cell receptor (beta chain) is drawn from a study of OX40 agonist ivuxolimab in advanced cancers. Study-level points and caveats: Among some nonresponders, normalized T-cell clonal expansion was also low.

This clone appeared a single time. What it binds is unknown. CDR1 and CDR2 from the germline V gene are MNHEY and SMNVEV (reference sequence). The CDR3 runs 16 residues. With V trimmed by 4 bases and J by 4 bases, 10 bases remained unmatched. Clones were read by immunoSEQ multiplex PCR, and TCRdb kept only the in-frame ones, dropping some. The sample includes tens of thousands of clones, 89% of them seen just once. Excluded were patients having autoimmune disease history or systemic immunosuppression. Blood draws occurred at baseline, cycle 4 day 1, and cycle 7 day 1. The gene calls are TRBV27 and TRBJ2-7; the match to TRBD1 covers 10 bases. This material consisted of CD4+ or CD8+ T cells sorted from blood, taken in a trial of the OX40 agonist ivuxolimab. The TCR originated in an adult with an advanced solid tumor such as melanoma, head and neck, liver or kidney cancer. DNA of the CDR3: TGTGCCAGCAGTTCCCCCGGGACAGGGGTAAAATACGAGCAGTACTTC. It is translated as CASSSPGTGVKYEQYF.